This T cell receptor beta chain was sequenced for a study of graft-versus-host responses after intestinal transplantation. Graft-derived tissue was subjected to processing to liberate intraepithelial and lamina propria lymphocytes. TCRdb keeps only in-frame clones here, not all; method: immunoSEQ multiplex PCR. In the table there are 9,000 to 10,000 clones, around 79% of which are singletons. CDR1 is KGHSY, CDR2 FQNENV, per germline. This CDR3 spans 17 amino acids. V lost 3 bases and J 2 bases, leaving 19 bases between the germline ends. The chain joins TRBV16 to TRBJ1-2; D gene uncertain. The receptor was isolated from a human patient who received an intestinal transplant, so some T cells may come from the graft donor. The material was ileum tissue, obtained 450 to 480 days after intestinal transplantation. CDR3 sequence (DNA): TGTGCCAGCAGCCACCCCTCATCTCGGGTATCCAACTATGGCTACACCTTC. It is translated as CASSHPSSRVSNYGYTF.